Below, 2 T cell receptor beta chains from the same sample are listed, as sequenced in a study of shared clonotypes between healthy human individuals. The assay was immunoSEQ multiplex PCR, and TCRdb's table has in-frame clones only and misses some. Here the sample spans 2 million to 2.5 million clones, 90% to 95% being singletons. Sequencing used naive CD4+ T cells from PBMCs. Specified subset: CD45RA+ positively selected. These receptor sequences come from a man aged 18 to 30 in good health. Some clones in this sample may be carry-over from other donors' samples.

The chain links TRBV19 to TRBJ2-3; D perhaps matches TRBD1 (6 bases). The germline gives CDR1 LNHDA, CDR2 SQIVND (reference sequence). The CDR3 totals 15 residues. V was cut by 3 bases and J by 2 bases, with 12 bases left in between. The CDR3 is CASSIRDTYTDTQYF. CDR3 coding DNA: TGTGCCAGTAGTATCAGGGACACTTACACAGATACGCAGTATTTT.

The V call is TRBV5-4, the J call TRBJ1-2; no clear D gene. With 4 bases removed from V and 4 bases from J, the gap between germline ends came to 14 bases. The CDR3 extends over 14 amino acids. The V gene's germline CDR1 is SGHNT and CDR2 YYREEE (reference sequence). The CDR3 nucleotides are TGTGCCAGCAGCCCGGCACTAGACCTCTATGGCTACACCTTC. Translated, it gives CASSPALDLYGYTF. The full variable domain, with the rest looked up from reference TRBV5-4 and TRBJ1-2, is ETGVTQSPTHLIKTRGQQVTLRCSSQSGHNTVSWYQQALGQGPQFIFQYYREEENGRGNFPPRFSGLQFPNYSSELNVNALELDDSALYLCASSPALDLYGYTFGSGTRLTVV.